These 9 T cell receptor beta chains were all obtained from the same sample, sequenced in a study of T cells after yellow fever vaccination. MiXCR, applied by TCRdb to the 5' RACE reads, yields one record per CDR3 protein. Among a few hundred thousand distinct CDR3 sequences listed, about 10% were seen once. The sequenced sample was CD4+ T cells sorted from PBMCs, obtained 5 days after the yellow fever booster vaccination. The receptors stem from a man in his late teens or twenties who received the YFV17D yellow fever vaccine.

In DNA form, the CDR3 reads TGCAGTGCTAGAGGTATCGGGGTGGATACGCAGTATTTT. It encodes CSARGIGVDTQYF. The chain combines TRBV20-1 with TRBJ2-3; TRBD2 is a possible D gene (5 bases). CDR1 is DFQATT, CDR2 SNEGSKA, per germline (reference sequence). This CDR3 has 13 amino acids. The V end was cut by 1 base, the J end by 6 bases, with 11 bases between.

This clonotype was picked up a small number of times. The chain combines TRBV5-4 with TRBJ2-7, with 7 nucleotides matching TRBD2. The germline gives CDR1 SGHNT, CDR2 YYREEE (reference sequence). V trimming: 5 bases; J trimming: 6 bases; junction bases outside the gene matches: 14. The CDR3 spans 15 residues. In nucleotides, the CDR3 is TGTGCCAGCAGTCTGGGGCCCAGCGGGGAACGCGAGCAGTACTTC. Translated, it gives CASSLGPSGEREQYF.

This clonotype has a count of ten or more. This sequence joins TRBV3-1 and TRBJ2-7; D is perhaps TRBD1 (6 bases). This CDR3 comprises 15 residues. CDR1 is LGHDT, CDR2 YNNKEL, per germline (reference sequence). Trimming removed 4 bases from V and 1 base from J, with 14 bases in between. For the CDR3, the DNA is TGTGCCAGCAGCCGGGTTGGGACACTTTCCTACGAGCAGTACTTC. It translates to CASSRVGTLSYEQYF.

J is TRBJ1-6 and V is TRBV12-3 or TRBV12-4, with 7 bases identical to TRBD1. The CDR3 consists of 15 residues. The V gene end was trimmed by 5 bases and the J gene end by 7 bases; junction bases not matched to a gene: 8. The CDR3 region is CASSLQTGPNSPLHF. The CDR3 coding sequence is TGTGCCAGCAGTCTTCAGACAGGGCCGAATTCACCCCTCCACTTT.

The table lists this clonotype with a few counts. This rearrangement joins TRBV6-2 or TRBV6-3 to TRBJ2-7; 9 bases align to TRBD2. Germline V CDR1 and CDR2: MNHEY, SVGEGT. V was pared by 6 bases and J by 2 bases, with 14 bases of the junction left unmatched. CDR3 length: 17 residues. The CDR3 is CASSSPGGGARTYEQYV. CDR3 DNA sequence: TGTGCCAGCAGCTCCCCTGGCGGGGGGGCCAGGACCTACGAGCAGTACGTC.

The sample holds many counts of this clonotype. The CDR3: CASSQTGFYSPLHF. The CDR3 DNA sequence: TGCGCCAGCAGCCAGACAGGGTTCTATTCACCCCTCCACTTT. V usage is TRBV4-3 and J usage is TRBJ1-6; 7 nucleotides match TRBD1. This CDR3 has 14 amino acids. V was pared by 3 bases and J by 8 bases, with 4 bases of the junction left unmatched. Germline assignment: CDR1 LGHNA and CDR2 YSLEER.

The V and J genes are TRBV6-6 and TRBJ1-4; 7 bases are a match to TRBD1. Germline V gene data show CDR1 as MNHNY and CDR2 as SVGAGI (reference sequence). The CDR3 totals 14 residues. The junction had 7 bases not matched to a gene; V was cut back by 6 bases and J by 6 bases. The CDR3 region is CASSRTGTDEKLFF. DNA for the CDR3: TGTGCCAGCAGCAGGACCGGGACAGATGAAAAACTGTTTTTT.

This clonotype was seen only a few times. This chain joins TRBV20-1 and TRBJ2-6; 9 bases match TRBD1. In germline, CDR1 is DFQATT, CDR2 SNEGSKA (reference sequence). The CDR3 is 16 residues long. V lost 5 bases and J lost 2; bases outside the gene matches: 7. The CDR3 sequence is CSAGTGNYPGANVLTF. DNA of the CDR3: TGCAGTGCTGGGACAGGGAACTATCCTGGGGCCAACGTCCTGACTTTC.

The chain couples TRBV7-2 to TRBJ2-1; 9 bases are a match to TRBD1. J gave up 10 bases and V 3 bases, and 10 bases lay outside the gene matches. Germline CDR1 is SGHTA and CDR2 is FQGNSA. CDR3 length equals 15 residues. The chain's CDR3 is CASSFGQGTQWEQFF. The DNA for the CDR3 is TGTGCCAGCAGCTTCGGACAGGGGACACAATGGGAGCAGTTCTTC.